These 14 T cell receptor beta chains were sequenced from one sample in a study of CD4 and CD8 cells across lung adenocarcinoma regions. TCRdb re-called the PCR reads with MiXCR, one entry per CDR3 protein. The data hold 3,000 or so distinct CDR3 sequences, with 55% to 70% observed a single time. Sequences were obtained from CD4+ T cells from the margin of a lung tumor. These receptor sequences come from a female donor with lung adenocarcinoma. The CD4 and CD8 labels of this study may be unreliable.

The V and J genes are TRBV10-3 and TRBJ2-6; maybe TRBD1 (7 bases). The V and J ends lost 9 bases and 0 bases respectively, with 18 bases between them. Germline assignment: CDR1 ENHRY and CDR2 SYGVKD. The CDR3 has 17 residues. CDR3 residues: CAIGQGGRGSGANVLTF. Here the CDR3 DNA reads TGTGCCATAGGGCAGGGGGGAAGGGGCTCTGGGGCCAACGTCCTGACTTTC.

The chain uses TRBV7-2 and TRBJ2-1; unclear D gene. The CDR3 has 15 amino acids. V lost 5 bases, J lost 0 bases, and 11 bases lay in between. Germline-derived CDR1 and CDR2 are SGHTA and FQGNSA. CDR3 nucleotides: TGTGCCAGCAGCCCCTATTTGAGCTCCTACAATGAGCAGTTCTTC. Protein product: CASSPYLSSYNEQFF.

The genes are TRBV7-8 and TRBJ2-3, with D maybe TRBD1 (5 bases). The V end was cut by 0 bases, the J end by 8 bases, with 12 bases between. CDR1 and CDR2 from the germline V gene are SGHVS and FQNEAQ. The CDR3 has 14 amino acids. The DNA for the CDR3 is TGTGCCAGCAGCTTAGCAGTTCAGGGCGGTACGCAGTATTTT. It is translated as CASSLAVQGGTQYF.

This chain joins TRBV12-3 or TRBV12-4 and TRBJ2-1; 9 nucleotides line up with TRBD2. The CDR3 length is 16 residues. Trimming removed 6 bases from V and 3 bases from J; junction bases left unmatched: 9. The CDR3 protein is CASSPRGGGVYNEQFF. The CDR3 DNA reads TGTGCCAGCAGCCCCCGGGGCGGGGGGGTCTACAATGAGCAGTTCTTC.

This CDR3 reads CASRRSGTGGSNTEAFF. Here the CDR3 DNA reads TGTGCCAGCAGAAGATCCGGGACAGGGGGGAGCAACACTGAAGCTTTCTTT. The gene calls are TRBV11-1 and TRBJ1-1; the match to TRBD1 covers 11 bases. This CDR3 is built from 17 residues. V shed 6 bases, J shed 2 bases, and the junction held 11 bases outside the gene matches. CDR1 is SGHAT and CDR2 is FQDESV in the germline V gene (reference sequence).

The rearrangement joins TRBV7-3 to TRBJ2-2; 10 bases fit TRBD2. J gave up 4 bases and V 5 bases, and 7 bases lay outside the gene matches. In germline, CDR1 is SGHTA, CDR2 FQGTGA. The CDR3 has 16 residues. CDR3 protein: CASSRSSGGPTGELFF. The CDR3 bases are TGTGCCAGCAGCCGCTCTAGCGGGGGCCCCACCGGGGAGCTGTTTTTT.

The chain carries TRBV6-1 and TRBJ2-2; 7 bases map to TRBD1. The trim removed 4 bases at V and 1 base at J, leaving 3 bases unmatched. This CDR3 is built from 15 residues. The V gene's germline CDR1 is MNHNS and CDR2 SASEGT. CDR3 loop: CASSVQGRNTGELFF. The CDR3 nucleotides are TGTGCCAGCAGTGTACAGGGGAGGAACACCGGGGAGCTGTTTTTT.

This clonotype was found a few times. The chain carries TRBV7-2 and TRBJ2-1; 7 bases are shared with TRBD2. CDR1 is SGHTA, CDR2 FQGNSA, per germline. This CDR3 has 15 residues. J was trimmed by 5 bases and V by 5 bases; bases with no gene match: 9. This CDR3 reads CASSLTLTSDNEQFF. Written as DNA, the CDR3 is TGTGCCAGCAGCCTAACATTAACTAGCGACAATGAGCAGTTCTTC.

As regards this clonotype: The junction departs from the called germline gene at one end, perhaps through a read error. The chain combines TRBV27 with TRBJ2-3; D is perhaps TRBD1 or TRBD2 (5 bases each). Germline V gene sequence: CDR1 MNHEY, CDR2 SMNVEV (reference sequence). This CDR3 is built from 15 residues. The DNA for the CDR3 is TGTGGCAGCGGTTCGGGGCTGAGAGGCACAGATACGCAGTACTTT. It encodes CGSGSGLRGTDTQYF.

This sequence joins TRBV11-1 and TRBJ2-3; D gene uncertain. Trimming cost V 0 bases and J 1 base, with 5 bases left between them. CDR1 and CDR2 from the germline V gene are SGHAT and FQDESV (reference sequence). The CDR3 has 14 residues. The CDR3 DNA sequence: TGTGCCAGCAGCTTAGCAACCGGCACAGATACGCAGTATTTT. This gives the protein CASSLATGTDTQYF.

This clonotype was counted between two and nine times. CDR3 DNA sequence: TGTGCCAGCAGCACGGGACTAGCGGGACGCTCCTACAATGAGCAGTTCTTC. Its protein product is CASSTGLAGRSYNEQFF. The chain carries TRBV7-6 and TRBJ2-1; 13 bases fit TRBD2. Germline V gene sequence: CDR1 SGHVS, CDR2 FNYEAQ. Unmatched junction bases numbered 4, after V lost 5 bases and J lost 0 bases. This CDR3 spans 17 amino acids.

The table lists this clonotype with a few counts. This chain uses TRBV12-3 or TRBV12-4 with TRBJ2-1; TRBD2 agrees at 11 bases. The CDR3 is made up of 17 amino acids. V lost 0 bases, J lost 3 bases, and 4 bases stayed unmatched. CDR3 in amino acids: CASSLAGTSGLYNEQFF. The CDR3, as DNA: TGTGCCAGCAGTTTAGCCGGGACTAGCGGACTCTACAATGAGCAGTTCTTC.

This clonotype was counted a few times. The chain couples TRBV6-5 to TRBJ2-5, with a possible D match to TRBD1 (8 bases). CDR3 length equals 16 residues. Germline V lookup: CDR1 MNHEY, CDR2 SVGAGI. V lost 2 bases, J lost 2 bases, and 15 bases lay in between. The CDR3 protein is CASSYGAGTGQETQYF. The CDR3, as DNA: TGTGCCAGCAGTTACGGAGCGGGGACAGGTCAAGAGACCCAGTACTTC.

The chain couples TRBV11-2 to TRBJ2-5, with unresolved D. The last part of the DNA fits TRBJ2-7 better; the J call may be wrong. This CDR3 contains 16 residues. Germline CDR1 SGHAT, CDR2 FQNNGV. The CDR3 DNA follows: TGTGCCAGCAGCTTAGAGAGTGATAGGCCGTTCTACGAGCAGTACTTC. This translates into CASSLESDRPFYEQYF.